This is a list of T cell receptor beta chains from one sample in a study of T cells in Graves' hyperthyroidism and ophthalmopathy. One entry per CDR3 protein results from TCRdb running MiXCR on the multiplex PCR reads. The sample yields fewer than 350,000 distinct CDR3 sequences, about 14% seen once. The specimen sequenced was blood. These receptor sequences come from a woman in her twenties or thirties with Graves' hyperthyroidism that later progressed to Graves' ophthalmopathy. CDR3s include the opening cysteine and the closing phenylalanine or tryptophan. The D gene is left open where the match is weak. For some rows the clone size is stated as once, few or many, or as a class when expanded; others skip it.

D gene	clone size	J gene	V gene	CDR3 DNA	CDR3 protein
NA	many	TRBJ2-2	TRBV12-3/TRBV12-4	TGTGCCAGCAGTCCCCTACCCTGGGACGTGAACACCGGGGAGCTGTTTTTT	CASSPLPWDVNTGELFF
NA	NA	TRBJ2-7	TRBV28	TGTGCCAGCGGCGAGGGACGCCGAGCCTGCGAGCAGCACTTC	CASGEGRRACEQHF
NA	many	TRBJ1-1	TRBV7-9	TGTGCCAGCAGCTCTGTTCCTGGGGCACCCGAAGCTTTCTTT	CASSSVPGAPEAFF
NA	many	TRBJ2-5	TRBV30	TGTGCCTGGAGTGTACGAGGGGGAGGAGAGACCCAGTACTTC	CAWSVRGGGETQYF
TRBD1	many	TRBJ2-2	TRBV3-1	TGTGCCTCCTCAAAGATGATTCGGGACAGCGGGGAGCTGTTTTTT	CASSKMIRDSGELFF
TRBD1	few	TRBJ2-7	TRBV10-3	TGTGCCATCAGTTGGGACAGGGGTTACGAGCAGTACTTC	CAISWDRGYEQYF
TRBD2	many	TRBJ2-2	TRBV29-1	TGCAGCGTTCTCGGGACTAGCGGGAGTGGCACCGGGGAGCTGTTTTTT	CSVLGTSGSGTGELFF
NA	NA	TRBJ2-3	TRBV9	TGTGCCAGCAGCGTAGGTCTAGCCCGGGGTGGAGATACGCAGTATTTT	CASSVGLARGGDTQYF
NA	few	TRBJ2-7	TRBV27	TGTGCCAGCAGCCGGACACTAGACTCCTACGAGCAGTACTTC	CASSRTLDSYEQYF
NA	many	TRBJ1-2	TRBV7-2	TGTGCCAGCAGCTTACCGGGGCCCGGGGGCAACTATGGCTACACCTTC	CASSLPGPGGNYGYTF
NA	NA	TRBJ2-6	TRBV3-1	TGTGCCAGCAGCCAAGACCCTCGGGGCGCTGGGGCCAACGTCCTGACTTTC	CASSQDPRGAGANVLTF
NA	many	TRBJ1-4	TRBV30	TGTGCCTGGAGTGTAGGTACAGGTGAAAAACTGTTTTTT	CAWSVGTGEKLFF